This record looks at one T cell receptor (beta chain) sequence and its context. It has no known antigen specificity. Per-base quality was not reported, and no clone a single base away is much larger than it. This sample was taken from a study of shared clonotypes between healthy human individuals (dated by TCRdb to the early 2020s). Regarding the complete study: The cohort included a few men and a couple of women between 18 and 49 years of age. For each donor, CD4 naive and CD4 memory were each run on three plates, CD8 naive on two plates, and CD8 memory on one plate. The study deeply sequenced blood TCR repertoires of about 5 healthy adults to estimate repertoire size and the extent of clonotype sharing between individuals. Libraries were prepared and TCR repertoires were sequenced by different laboratories using diverse techniques, in order to increase sequencing depth and limit assay-specific biases. Per donor, leukapheresis produced somewhere between about 0.94 and 9 billion PBMCs.

TCR CDR3 regions were amplified from genomic DNA by multiplex PCR using the deep immunoSEQ assay. For each cell subset, the extracted genomic DNA was distributed evenly across all wells of several immunoSEQ 96-well plates, and each plate served as one replicate. For sorted subsets, about 220 ng of genomic DNA, equivalent to 25,000 to 30,000 T cell genomes, went into each replicate PCR. Purified libraries were measured with a Qubit 3.0 fluorometer, size-checked on a Bioanalyzer 2100, and measured again with the KAPA Library Quantification kit. Each immunoSEQ 96-well plate was sequenced on its own single-read 150-cycle Illumina NextSeq 550 flow cell. On the authors' methods: Because the immunoSEQ output held only junctional sequences and lacked quality scores, the filtering could not match the filtering applied to full-length reads. Sequences were annotated with PyIR, a Python wrapper for IgBLAST v1.9, and V/J genes and CDR3 were assigned using IMGT germline references. Any read was removed if the V/J assignment was weak (E-value above 1e-6), the CDR3 was missing, or the read contained stop codons, out-of-frame junctions, or ambiguous translated residues. V3J clonotypes were defined by identical inferred V gene, J gene, and CDR3 amino acid sequence. Percentage overlap between repertoires was computed as shared unique clonotypes divided by the size of the smaller repertoire. Three approaches were used to assess repertoire richness: RTK rarefaction, the Chao1 estimator, and Recon v2.1 estimates of unobserved clonotypes. OLGA was used to compute generation probabilities for all TCRbeta clonotypes that the gDNA method yielded from a few donors. In TCRdb, the immuneACCESS table is reduced to in-frame sequences with V and J assigned. These tables do not hold every clone; where another copy was compared, an unresolved V gene accounts for under half, and the others remain unexplained. V and J calls and clone size come straight from that table; D and trimming were deduced from the DNA. For this sample the table gives roughly 170,000 clones, of which 66% were detected only once. About 10% of the sample is in the top ten clones.

The donors were healthy, HIV-negative adults with no recently reported acute infections or vaccinations. Every donor was a Caucasian adult living in Nashville, Tennessee, USA. CD4+ T cells were enriched by magnetic negative selection; naive cells were then positively selected on CD45RA, and the negative fraction formed the memory subset. Blood was obtained by leukapheresis, after which PBMCs were separated by Ficoll-Histopaque density gradient centrifugation and cryopreserved in liquid nitrogen vapor phase. Analytical flow cytometry was used to check the purity and quantity of each magnetically sorted T cell population. From each sorted fraction, genomic DNA was isolated and quantified by UV absorbance on a Nanodrop 2000c. Deletion took 3 bases off V and 8 bases off J, with a span of 5 bases between the germline ends. From a lookup of the germline V gene, CDR1 and CDR2 are SGHTA and FQGNSA. Including cysteine and phenylalanine, the CDR3 has 11 amino acids. The only DNA kept is the CDR3, 33 bases in frame from the first base.

The full study reports these points: Approximately 5% of naive CD4, 3.5% of naive CD8, roughly 2.5% of memory CD4, and roughly 0.4% of memory CD8 clonotypes were shared across four donors. The genetic and exposure-history diversity represented was limited by the small number of donors. Larger estimated clonotype richness was generally found for naive subsets than for memory subsets. Even with the large sequencing depth, rarefaction of the sorted-subset datasets indicated that sequencing was incomplete. Pairwise subsampling indicated that sequencing depth was expected to affect the degree of clonotype sharing among donors. Clonotypes shared by all four sorted-subset donors showed higher generation probabilities than non-shared clonotypes. Sampling was restricted to blood, and TCR repertoires in tissues likely differ from the TCR repertoires found in blood.

Sequenced input: memory CD4+ T cells sorted from blood. Per the publication, the cell subset or site label means: CD45RA-negative fraction. The TCR comes from a man aged 30 to 39 in good health. The receptor chain draws on TRBV7-2 and TRBJ2-1; no D gene is confidently identified. Here is the DNA: TGTGCCAGCAGCTTGGGCCATGAGCAGTTCTTC. The translation is CASSLGHEQFF.